This T cell receptor (beta chain) was observed in a study of blood T cell repertoires in COVID-19. V lost 1 base and J 2 bases, leaving 14 bases between the germline ends. Germline assignment: CDR1 SGHAT and CDR2 FQNNGV. The CDR3 runs 17 residues. The protocol was immunoSEQ multiplex PCR, while the TCRdb copy is restricted to in-frame clones and leaves out a portion. The data hold about 670,000 clones, with 80% to 90% observed a single time. Sequences were obtained from peripheral blood. The receptor was isolated from a woman aged 18-29 years with acute or convalescent COVID-19. The chain joins TRBV11-2 to TRBJ2-2; D may be TRBD2 (6 bases). CDR3 sequence reads: CASSLGFGGVNTGELFF. For the CDR3, the DNA is TGTGCCAGCAGCTTAGGTTTCGGCGGGGTTAACACCGGGGAGCTGTTTTTT.